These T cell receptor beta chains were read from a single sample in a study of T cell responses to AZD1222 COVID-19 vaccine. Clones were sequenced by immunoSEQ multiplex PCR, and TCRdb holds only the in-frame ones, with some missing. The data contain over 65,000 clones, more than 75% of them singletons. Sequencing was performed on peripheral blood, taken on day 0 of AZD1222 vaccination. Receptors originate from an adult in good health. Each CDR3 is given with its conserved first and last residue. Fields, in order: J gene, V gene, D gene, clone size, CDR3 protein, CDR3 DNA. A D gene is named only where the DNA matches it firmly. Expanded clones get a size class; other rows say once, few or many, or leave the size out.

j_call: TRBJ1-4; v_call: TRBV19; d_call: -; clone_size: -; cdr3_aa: CASTAVGGATNEKLFF; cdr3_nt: TGTGCCAGTACCGCGGTGGGAGGTGCAACTAATGAAAAACTGTTTTTT
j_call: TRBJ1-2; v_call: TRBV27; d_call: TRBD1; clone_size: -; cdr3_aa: CASSPSWDRVGYTF; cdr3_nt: TGTGCCAGCAGCCCCTCCTGGGACAGGGTTGGCTACACCTTC
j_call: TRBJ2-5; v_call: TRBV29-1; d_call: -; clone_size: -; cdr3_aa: CSVTPRETQYF; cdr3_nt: TGCAGCGTAACCCCTCGGGAGACCCAGTACTTC
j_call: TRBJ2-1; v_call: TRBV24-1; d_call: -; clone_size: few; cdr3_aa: CATSAVGGVSYNEQFF; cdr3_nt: TGTGCCACCAGTGCCGTAGGGGGAGTGTCCTACAATGAGCAGTTCTTC
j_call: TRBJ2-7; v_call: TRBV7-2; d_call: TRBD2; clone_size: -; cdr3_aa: CASSFRTSGTSSYEQYF; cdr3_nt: TGTGCCAGCAGCTTTCGGACTAGCGGGACCAGCTCCTACGAGCAGTACTTC
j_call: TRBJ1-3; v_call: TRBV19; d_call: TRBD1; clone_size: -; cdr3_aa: CASSLDRPFSGNTIYF; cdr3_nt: TGTGCCAGTAGCCTGGACAGGCCCTTCTCTGGAAACACCATATATTTT
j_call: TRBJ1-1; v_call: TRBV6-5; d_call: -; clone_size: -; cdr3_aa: CASSYTEAFF; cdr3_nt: TGTGCCAGCAGTTACACTGAAGCTTTCTTT
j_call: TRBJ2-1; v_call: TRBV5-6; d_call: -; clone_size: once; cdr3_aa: CASSRRAYNEQFF; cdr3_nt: TGTGCCAGCAGCAGACGGGCCTACAATGAGCAGTTCTTC
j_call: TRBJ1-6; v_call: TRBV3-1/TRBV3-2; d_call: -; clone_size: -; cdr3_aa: CASSQEWGVRGRDNSPLHF; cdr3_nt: TGTGCCAGCAGCCAAGAATGGGGGGTGAGGGGTAGAGATAATTCACCCCTCCACTTT
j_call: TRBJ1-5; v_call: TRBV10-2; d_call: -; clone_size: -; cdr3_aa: CASSAQINQPQHF; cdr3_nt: TGCGCCAGCAGTGCCCAGATCAATCAGCCCCAGCATTTT
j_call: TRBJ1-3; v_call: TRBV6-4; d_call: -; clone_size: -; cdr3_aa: CASSPKPLEGLDSGNTIYF; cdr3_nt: TGTGCCAGCAGCCCCAAGCCCCTTGAAGGGTTAGACTCTGGAAACACCATATATTTT
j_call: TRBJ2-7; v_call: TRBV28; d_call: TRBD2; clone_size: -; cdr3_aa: CASSPGGSYEQYF; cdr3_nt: TGTGCCAGCAGTCCGGGGGGCTCCTACGAGCAGTACTTC
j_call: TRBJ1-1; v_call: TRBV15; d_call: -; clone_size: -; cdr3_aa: CATSTDSNTEAFF; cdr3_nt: TGTGCCACCAGCACCGACAGCAACACTGAAGCTTTCTTT
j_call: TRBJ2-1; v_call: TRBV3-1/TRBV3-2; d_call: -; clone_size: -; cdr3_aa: CASSQGAGEGLNEQFF; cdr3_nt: TGTGCCAGCAGCCAAGGGGCAGGGGAAGGTTTGAATGAGCAGTTCTTC
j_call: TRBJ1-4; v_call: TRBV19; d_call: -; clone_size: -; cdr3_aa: CASSKNGRFTTNEKLFF; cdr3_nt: TGTGCCAGTAGTAAGAACGGCAGGTTTACAACTAATGAAAAACTGTTTTTT
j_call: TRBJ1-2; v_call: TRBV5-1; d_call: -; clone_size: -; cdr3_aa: CASSSGESYGYTF; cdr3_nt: TGCGCCAGCAGCTCGGGGGAGTCCTATGGCTACACCTTC
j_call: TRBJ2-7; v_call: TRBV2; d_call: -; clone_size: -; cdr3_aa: CASRDWSYEQYF; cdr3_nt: TGTGCCAGCAGGGACTGGAGCTACGAGCAGTACTTC
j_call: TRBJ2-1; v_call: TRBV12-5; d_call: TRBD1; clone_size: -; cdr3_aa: CASAGSTGTVYNEQFF; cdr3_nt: TGTGCTAGTGCCGGGTCTACCGGGACAGTTTACAATGAGCAGTTCTTC
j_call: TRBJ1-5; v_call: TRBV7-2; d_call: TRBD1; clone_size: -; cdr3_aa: CASSLEGQGNNQPQHF; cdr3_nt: TGTGCCAGCAGCTTAGAAGGACAGGGGAACAATCAGCCCCAGCATTTT
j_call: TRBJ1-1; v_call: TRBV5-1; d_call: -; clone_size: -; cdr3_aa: CASSLTALDTEAFF; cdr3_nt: TGCGCCAGCAGCTTGACGGCCCTGGACACTGAAGCTTTCTTT
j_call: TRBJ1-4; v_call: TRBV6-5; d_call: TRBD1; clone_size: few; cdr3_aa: CASSRTGGMNEKLFF; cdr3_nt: TGTGCCAGCAGTAGGACAGGGGGTATGAATGAAAAACTGTTTTTT
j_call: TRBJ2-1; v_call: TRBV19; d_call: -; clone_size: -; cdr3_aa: CASNDGAAYNEQFF; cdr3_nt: TGTGCCAGTAACGATGGGGCTGCCTACAATGAGCAGTTCTTC
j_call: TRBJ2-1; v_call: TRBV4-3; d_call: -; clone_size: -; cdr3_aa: CASSLIFGKGDNEQFF; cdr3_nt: TGCGCCAGCAGCCTAATTTTCGGGAAAGGGGACAATGAGCAGTTCTTC
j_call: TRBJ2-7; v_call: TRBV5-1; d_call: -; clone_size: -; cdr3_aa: CASSLVSRNYEQYF; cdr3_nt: TGCGCCAGCAGCTTGGTTTCCAGGAACTACGAGCAGTACTTC
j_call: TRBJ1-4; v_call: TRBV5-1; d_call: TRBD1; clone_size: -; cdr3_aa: CASSFRTGVATNEKLFF; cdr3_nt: TGCGCCAGCAGCTTCCGGACAGGGGTTGCAACTAATGAAAAACTGTTTTTT
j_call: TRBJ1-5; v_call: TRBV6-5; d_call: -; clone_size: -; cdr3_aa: CASSPFFEGQQPQHF; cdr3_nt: TGTGCCAGCAGTCCGTTTTTTGAGGGGCAACAGCCCCAGCATTTT
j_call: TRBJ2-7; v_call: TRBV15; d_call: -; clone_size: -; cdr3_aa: CATSQRGGRYEQYF; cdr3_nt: TGTGCCACCAGCCAACGGGGAGGAAGGTACGAGCAGTACTTC
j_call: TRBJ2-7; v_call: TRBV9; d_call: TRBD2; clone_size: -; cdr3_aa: CASSVAQRELGYEQYF; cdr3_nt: TGTGCCAGCAGCGTAGCCCAGCGGGAGTTGGGATACGAGCAGTACTTC
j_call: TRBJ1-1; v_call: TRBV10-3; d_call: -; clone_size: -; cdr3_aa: CATSLMARAMNTEAFF; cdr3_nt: TGTGCCACATCCCTTATGGCCAGGGCCATGAACACTGAAGCTTTCTTT
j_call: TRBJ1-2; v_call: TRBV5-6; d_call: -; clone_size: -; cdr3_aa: CASSLYGQSYTF; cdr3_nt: TGTGCCAGCAGCTTGTATGGACAGAGCTACACCTTC
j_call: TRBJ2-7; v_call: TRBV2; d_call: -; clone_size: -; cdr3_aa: CASSEPVIYEQYF; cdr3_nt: TGTGCCAGCAGTGAGCCAGTAATCTACGAGCAGTACTTC
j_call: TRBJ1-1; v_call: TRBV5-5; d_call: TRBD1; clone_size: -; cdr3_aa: CASSSTGQATMNTEAFF; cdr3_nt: TGTGCCAGCAGCTCAACGGGACAGGCGACCATGAACACTGAAGCTTTCTTT
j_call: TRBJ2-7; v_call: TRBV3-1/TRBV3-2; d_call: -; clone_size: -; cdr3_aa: CASSHGGVGEQYF; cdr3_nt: TGTGCCAGCAGCCATGGGGGAGTAGGGGAGCAGTACTTC
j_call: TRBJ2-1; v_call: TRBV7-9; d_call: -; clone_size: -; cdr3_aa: CASSLAVAVNEQFF; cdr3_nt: TGTGCCAGCAGCTTAGCGGTAGCGGTCAATGAGCAGTTCTTC
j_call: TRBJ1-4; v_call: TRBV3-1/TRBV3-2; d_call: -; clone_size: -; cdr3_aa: CASSQDREKLFF; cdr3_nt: TGTGCCAGCAGCCAAGATCGCGAAAAACTGTTTTTT
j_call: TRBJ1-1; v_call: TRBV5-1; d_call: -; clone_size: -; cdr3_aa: CASGPGVNTEAFF; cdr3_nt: TGCGCCAGTGGCCCGGGGGTGAACACTGAAGCTTTCTTT
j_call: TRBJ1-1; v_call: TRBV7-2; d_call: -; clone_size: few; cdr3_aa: CASRLQDYTEAFF; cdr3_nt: TGTGCCAGCAGGTTACAGGATTACACTGAAGCTTTCTTT
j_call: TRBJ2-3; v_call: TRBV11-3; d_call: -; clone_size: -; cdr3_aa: CASSLTRSSDTQYF; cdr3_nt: TGTGCCAGCAGCTTGACGAGGAGTTCCGATACGCAGTATTTT
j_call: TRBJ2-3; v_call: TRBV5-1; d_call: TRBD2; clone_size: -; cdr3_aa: CASSPAQSSGLGTDTQYF; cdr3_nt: TGCGCCAGCAGCCCAGCACAATCTAGCGGTCTGGGCACAGATACGCAGTATTTT
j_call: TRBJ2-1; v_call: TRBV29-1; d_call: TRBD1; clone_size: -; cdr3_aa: CSVQGVDHEQFF; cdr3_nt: TGCAGCGTCCAGGGGGTGGATCACGAGCAGTTCTTC
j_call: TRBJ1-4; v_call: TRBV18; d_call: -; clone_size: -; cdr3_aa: CASHSLGVDEKLFF; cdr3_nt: TGTGCCAGCCACTCGCTGGGGGTGGATGAAAAACTGTTTTTT
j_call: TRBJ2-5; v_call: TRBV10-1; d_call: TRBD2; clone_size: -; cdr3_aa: CASSITSGPQETQYF; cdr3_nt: TGCGCCAGCAGCATTACTAGCGGACCACAAGAGACCCAGTACTTC
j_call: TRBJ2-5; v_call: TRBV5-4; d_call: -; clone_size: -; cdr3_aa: CASSMPTGETQYF; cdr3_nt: TGTGCCAGCAGCATGCCTACCGGAGAGACCCAGTACTTC
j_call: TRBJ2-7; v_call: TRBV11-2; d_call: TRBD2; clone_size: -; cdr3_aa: CASSSNPRLAGNEQYF; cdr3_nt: TGTGCCAGCAGCTCCAATCCTCGACTAGCGGGAAACGAGCAGTACTTC
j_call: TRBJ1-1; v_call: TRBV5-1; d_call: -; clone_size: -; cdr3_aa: CASSDDGMNTEAFF; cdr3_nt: TGCGCCAGCAGCGATGACGGCATGAACACTGAAGCTTTCTTT
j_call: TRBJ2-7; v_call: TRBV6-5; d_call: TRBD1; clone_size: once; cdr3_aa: CASSSRDSYEQYF; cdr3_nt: TGTGCCAGCAGTTCCCGGGACAGCTACGAGCAGTACTTC
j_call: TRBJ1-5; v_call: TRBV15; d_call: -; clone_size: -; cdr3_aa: CATSRVRGSDSNQPQHF; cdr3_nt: TGTGCCACCAGCAGAGTTAGAGGGTCGGATAGCAATCAGCCCCAGCATTTT